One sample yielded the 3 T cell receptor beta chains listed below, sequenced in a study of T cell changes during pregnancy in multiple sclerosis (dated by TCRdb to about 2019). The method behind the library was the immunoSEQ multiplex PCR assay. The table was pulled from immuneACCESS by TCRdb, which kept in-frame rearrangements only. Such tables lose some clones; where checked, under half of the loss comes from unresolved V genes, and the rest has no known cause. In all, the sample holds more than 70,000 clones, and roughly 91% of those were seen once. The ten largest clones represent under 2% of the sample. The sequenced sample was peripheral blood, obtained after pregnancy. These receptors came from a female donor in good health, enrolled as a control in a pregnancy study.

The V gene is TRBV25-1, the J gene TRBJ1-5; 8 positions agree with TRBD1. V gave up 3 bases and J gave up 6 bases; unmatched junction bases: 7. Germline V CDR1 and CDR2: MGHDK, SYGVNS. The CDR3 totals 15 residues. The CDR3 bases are TGTGCCAGCAGTGACGACAGGGGTGGGGCTCAGCCCCAGCATTTT. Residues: CASSDDRGGAQPQHF.

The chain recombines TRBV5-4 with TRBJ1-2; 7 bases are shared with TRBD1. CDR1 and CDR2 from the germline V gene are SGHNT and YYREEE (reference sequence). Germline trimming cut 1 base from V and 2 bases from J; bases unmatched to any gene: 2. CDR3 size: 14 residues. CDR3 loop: CASSLPDRNYGYTF. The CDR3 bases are TGTGCCAGCAGCTTGCCGGACAGGAACTATGGCTACACCTTC.

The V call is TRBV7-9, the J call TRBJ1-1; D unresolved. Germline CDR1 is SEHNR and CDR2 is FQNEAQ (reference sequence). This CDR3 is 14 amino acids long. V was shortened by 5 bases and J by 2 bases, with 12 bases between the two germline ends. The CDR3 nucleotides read TGTGCCAGCAGCCCGAGCGGAGGTAACACTGAAGCTTTCTTT. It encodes CASSPSGGNTEAFF.